This T cell receptor (beta chain) was captured in a study of vaccination and CD4 T cells after COVID-19. This clonotype showed up just a few times. No antigen is known for it. CDR3 size: 17 residues. In germline, CDR1 is SNHLY, CDR2 FYNNEI. With V trimmed by 8 bases and J by 2 bases, 10 bases remained unmatched. Scientists ran DNA taken from cultured CD4+ T cells through the Oncomine TCR Beta short-read assay for sequencing. Each CDR3 protein gets one entry after TCRdb re-called the PCR reads with MiXCR. The table lists roughly 17,000 distinct CDR3 sequences, approximately 55% of them singletons. Treatment noted: roughly 11-day PBMC culture with coronavirus spike peptide pools or control peptides (ViraFEST assay). Negative selection enriched CD4+ T cells from cultures at roughly 11 days.

The chain couples TRBV2 to TRBJ1-5, with 12 bases identical to TRBD1. The receptor was isolated from a human donor who had recovered from COVID-19. The sample was CD4+ T cells from blood, cultured in vitro. In DNA, the CDR3 is TGTGCCAGCGTTCCGGGACAGGGGGCTTGGGGCAATCAGCCCCAGCATTTT. Protein sequence: CASVPGQGAWGNQPQHF.